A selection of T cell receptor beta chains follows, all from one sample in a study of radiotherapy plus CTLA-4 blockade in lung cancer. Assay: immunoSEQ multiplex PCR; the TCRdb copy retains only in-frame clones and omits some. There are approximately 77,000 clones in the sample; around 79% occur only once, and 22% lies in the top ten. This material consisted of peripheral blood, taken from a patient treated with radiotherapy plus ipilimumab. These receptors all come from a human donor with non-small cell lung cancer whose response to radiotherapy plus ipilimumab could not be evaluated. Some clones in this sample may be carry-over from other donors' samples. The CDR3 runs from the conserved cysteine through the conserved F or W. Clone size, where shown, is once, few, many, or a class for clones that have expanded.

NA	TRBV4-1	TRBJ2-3	CASSQARERTDTQYF
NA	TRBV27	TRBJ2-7	CASTPRRASYEQYF
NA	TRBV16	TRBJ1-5	CASSPDRPNQPQHF
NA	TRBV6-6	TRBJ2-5	CASSRSTGEETQYF
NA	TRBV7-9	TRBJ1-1	CASSPQGTMNTEAFF
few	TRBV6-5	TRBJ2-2	CASSYLEGTGELFF
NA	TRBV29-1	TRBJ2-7	CSVTGTGKFNEQYF
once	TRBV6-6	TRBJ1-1	CASIPGGIEAFF
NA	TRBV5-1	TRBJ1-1	CASSLTAETEAFF
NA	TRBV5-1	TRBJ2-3	CASSLVGDTQYF